This TCR beta chain was documented in a study of blood T cell repertoires in COVID-19. Overall study context: T cells, B-cell-depleted T cells, or PBMCs supplied cDNA or gDNA.

Allocation to cohorts depended on clinical history reported by the participants. Study processing details: Amplification from reference gene primers served as the basis for estimated nucleated cell counts. Assay used: immunoSEQ multiplex PCR; TCRdb lists only in-frame clones, some missing. V and J calls and clone size come straight from that table; D and trimming were deduced from the DNA. The sample contains over 200,000 clones, 85% to 90% of which appear only once. This CDR3 has 16 amino acids. J lost 4 bases, V lost 0 bases, and 5 bases had no gene match. Looked up from germline, CDR1 is MNHEY and CDR2 is SVGAGI.

This TCR was recovered from a man aged 25 to 40 who had recovered from COVID-19. The sequencing input was PBMCs or T cells enriched from blood (not recorded which). The chain combines TRBV6-5 with TRBJ2-1, with TRBD1 matching over 8 bases. The chain's CDR3 is CASSYSRGQAYNEQFF. The CDR3 DNA sequence: TGTGCCAGCAGTTACTCGAGGGGACAGGCATACAATGAGCAGTTCTTC.